A single sample is the source of the 9 T cell receptor beta chains below, sequenced in a study of T cell changes during pregnancy in multiple sclerosis. Using immunoSEQ multiplex PCR, the repertoire was profiled, and TCRdb retains in-frame clones only, with some absent. The sample has some 36,000 clones, approximately 90% seen once. The input for sequencing was peripheral blood, taken in the second trimester of pregnancy. These receptor sequences come from a female donor in good health, enrolled as a control in a pregnancy study.

CDR3 region: CAVRDRVYEQYF. The CDR3 region has the DNA TGTGCCGTCCGGGACAGGGTCTACGAGCAGTACTTC. The chain employs TRBV7-9 and TRBJ2-7, with 9 nucleotides matching TRBD1. Germline CDR1 and CDR2: SEHNR and FQNEAQ (reference sequence). The CDR3 sequence is 12 residues long. V gave up 11 bases and J gave up 3 bases; unmatched junction bases: 5.

The CDR3 reads CATSRDGGGNQPQHF. CDR3 DNA sequence: TGTGCCACCAGCAGAGATGGGGGGGGCAATCAGCCCCAGCATTTT. The rearrangement joins TRBV15 to TRBJ1-5; a possible D gene is TRBD1 (5 bases). Deletions cut 0 bases from V and 2 bases from J, with 8 bases between. This CDR3 is 15 amino acids long. Looked up from germline, CDR1 is LNHNV and CDR2 is YYDKDF (reference sequence).

The rearrangement joins TRBV27 to TRBJ1-5; 7 bases line up with TRBD1. In germline, CDR1 is MNHEY, CDR2 SMNVEV (reference sequence). This CDR3 contains 13 residues. The V segment lost 9 bases and the J segment 3 bases; nucleotides outside the gene matches: 5. The CDR3 coding sequence is TGTGCCAGTGGGGGACAGATCAATCAGCCCCAGCATTTT. It specifies CASGGQINQPQHF.

J is TRBJ2-7 and V is TRBV6-5; 7 bases fit TRBD2. V dropped 6 bases and J dropped 3; count of bases not matched to a gene: 5. The CDR3 spans 13 residues. Germline CDR1 reads MNHEY; CDR2 reads SVGAGI. Written as DNA, the CDR3 is TGTGCCAGCAGCACAACTAGCGACTACGAGCAGTACTTC. Translation gives CASSTTSDYEQYF.

The rearrangement uses TRBV6-5 and TRBJ1-1, with D uncertain. Germline assignment: CDR1 MNHEY and CDR2 SVGAGI. V was trimmed by 6 bases and J by 1 base, leaving 12 bases between them. The CDR3 runs 14 residues. The CDR3 nucleotides are TGTGCCAGCAGCCTCGCTATTTGGAACACTGAAGCTTTCTTT. Amino acids: CASSLAIWNTEAFF.

The chain has TRBV7-6 and TRBJ2-7; a weak D match, TRBD2 (6 bases). The CDR3 is 14 amino acids. Germline V gene data show CDR1 as SGHVS and CDR2 as FNYEAQ. Trimming removed 1 base at V and 4 bases at J, with 11 bases between. The DNA of the CDR3 is TGTGCCAGCAGCTTAGTAGGGACTCAATACGAGCAGTACTTC. It translates to CASSLVGTQYEQYF.

The chain joins TRBV6-5 to TRBJ2-1, with D tentatively TRBD2 (6 bases). From germline, CDR1 is MNHEY and CDR2 SVGAGI. The CDR3 sequence is 14 residues long. V gave up 6 bases and J gave up 7 bases, with 16 bases separating them. The CDR3 bases are TGTGCCAGCAGCTTATGGACTATGGGGAATGAGCAGTTCTTC. Its protein product is CASSLWTMGNEQFF.

The chain is built from TRBV28 and TRBJ2-2; 12 positions agree with TRBD2. The V gene end was trimmed by 1 base and the J gene end by 5 bases; junction bases not matched to a gene: 2. CDR1 and CDR2 from the germline V gene are MDHEN and SYDVKM. This CDR3 has 16 residues. CDR3 coding DNA: TGTGCCAGCAGTTTATCTACTAGCGGGAGGACCGGGGAGCTGTTTTTT. This sequence encodes CASSLSTSGRTGELFF.

The chain couples TRBV7-2 to TRBJ1-1; D is undetermined. The CDR3 sequence is 13 residues long. The V gene's germline CDR1 is SGHTA and CDR2 FQGNSA. V lost 5 bases to trimming and J lost 10 bases, with 17 bases between them. The CDR3 protein is CASSRSAPEGAFF. DNA of the CDR3: TGTGCCAGCAGCCGGAGCGCCCCTGAGGGAGCTTTCTTT.